These 22 T cell receptor beta chains were all obtained from the same sample, sequenced in a study of cytomegalovirus exposure and HLA in healthy donors. PCR was performed using 60 Vbeta and 13 Jbeta primers. Repertoires were generated with immunoSEQ multiplex PCR, while TCRdb's copy carries only in-frame clones and drops some. Found here are some 120,000 clones, around 69% of them singletons; the top ten hold roughly 8.2%. The sequencing sample was made of PBMCs. Every receptor here comes from a woman between 35 and 50 years old in good health and CMV-seropositive.

The chain links TRBV14 to TRBJ2-5, with a weak D call TRBD1 (5 bases). The CDR3 runs to 15 residues. Trimming took off 0 bases at V and 1 base at J, with 9 bases between the two ends. Looked up from germline, CDR1 is SGHDN and CDR2 is FVKESK. The CDR3 loop is CASSQDRTPQETQYF. The DNA of the CDR3 is TGTGCCAGCAGCCAAGATCGGACACCCCAAGAGACCCAGTACTTC.

The genes are TRBV10-3 and TRBJ1-1; D is ambiguous. Germline V gene lookup returns CDR1 ENHRY and CDR2 SYGVKD. This CDR3 comprises 13 residues. The ends were cut back, 8 bases at V and 0 bases at J, with 10 bases in the middle. The CDR3 protein is CAIAVYLNTEAFF. The CDR3 coding sequence is TGTGCCATCGCGGTTTACCTGAACACTGAAGCTTTCTTT.

The rearrangement links TRBV19 to TRBJ1-5; 9 bases map to TRBD1. CDR1 and CDR2 (germline): LNHDA, SQIVND (reference sequence). This CDR3 has 16 amino acids. With 3 bases clipped from V and 6 bases from J, the junction kept 9 bases outside the gene matches. The CDR3 protein is CASSILRQGGGQPQHF. Written as DNA, the CDR3 is TGTGCCAGTAGTATTCTGCGACAGGGGGGTGGTCAGCCCCAGCATTTT.

The genes are TRBV18 and TRBJ2-5, with D hard to call. This CDR3 comprises 14 residues. Trimming stripped 0 bases from V and 1 base from J, with 6 bases between. CDR1 and CDR2 from the germline V gene are KGHSH and LQKENI. The DNA of the CDR3 is TGTGCCAGCTCACCACCGCTACTCCAAGAGACCCAGTACTTC. Amino acid sequence: CASSPPLLQETQYF. Variable domain in full (rest from reference TRBV18 and TRBJ2-5): NAGVMQNPRHLVRRRGQEARLRCSPMKGHSHVYWYRQLPEEGLKFMVYLQKENIIDESGMPKERFSAEFPKEGPSILRIQQVVRGDSAAYFCASSPPLLQETQYFGPGTRLLVL.

J is TRBJ2-2 and V is TRBV7-3, with TRBD1 as a possible D gene (5 bases). Germline assignment: CDR1 SGHTA and CDR2 FQGTGA. The length of the CDR3 is 14 residues. V gave up 2 bases and J gave up 3 bases, with 7 bases separating them. This CDR3 is CASSLQGHTGELFF. Here the CDR3 DNA reads TGTGCCAGCAGCTTACAGGGTCACACCGGGGAGCTGTTTTTT. Supplemented by reference TRBV7-3 and TRBJ2-2, the full variable domain reads GAGVSQTPSNKVTEKGKYVELRCDPISGHTALYWYRQSLGQGPEFLIYFQGTGAADDSGLPNDRFFAVRPEGSVSTLKIQRTERGDSAVYLCASSLQGHTGELFFGEGSRLTVL.

The chain is built from TRBV5-4 and TRBJ2-1; D is undetermined. This CDR3 comprises 15 residues. The ends were cut back, 2 bases at V and 4 bases at J, with 13 bases in the middle. The V gene's germline CDR1 is SGHNT and CDR2 YYREEE (reference sequence). CDR3 sequence (DNA): TGTGCCAGCAGCTTCCCGGCGACACAGTACAATGAGCAGTTCTTC. Translation: CASSFPATQYNEQFF.

The V call is TRBV7-3, the J call TRBJ2-3; no clear D gene. The CDR3 loop spans 13 amino acids. Germline loops: CDR1 SGHTA, CDR2 FQGTGA. V was clipped by 2 bases and J by 1 base, with 4 bases between them. CDR3 sequence (DNA): TGTGCCAGCAGCTTATTAGGCACAGATACGCAGTATTTT. Encoded protein: CASSLLGTDTQYF.

The V gene is TRBV5-1, the J gene TRBJ2-7, with D maybe TRBD1 (6 bases). The ends were cut back, 1 base at V and 3 bases at J, with 11 bases in the middle. Germline V gene sequence: CDR1 SGHRS, CDR2 YFSETQ. CDR3 length: 14 amino acids. In DNA form, the CDR3 reads TGCGCCAGCAGCTTGACAGGGAACCTCTACGAGCAGTACTTC. Amino acid sequence: CASSLTGNLYEQYF.

CDR3 protein: CSVVAGVYGYTF. As DNA, the CDR3 is TGCAGCGTTGTGGCAGGGGTTTATGGCTACACCTTC. The chain links TRBV29-1 to TRBJ1-2, with a tentative D call TRBD1 (6 bases). Trimming took 4 bases from V and 5 from J, leaving 11 bases between them. The CDR3 has 12 amino acids. CDR1 and CDR2 (germline): SQVTM, ANQGSEA.

Only one count was recorded for this clone. The chain links TRBV7-9 to TRBJ2-5; D is unresolved. Between the trimmed V and J ends, which lost 6 bases and 5 bases, there was a span of 10 bases. This CDR3 has 12 amino acids. CDR1 and CDR2 from the germline V gene are SEHNR and FQNEAQ (reference sequence). CDR3 DNA: TGTGCCAGCAGTGCAGGTCTGGAGACCCAGTACTTC. Translating gives CASSAGLETQYF. Supplemented by reference TRBV7-9 and TRBJ2-5, the full variable domain reads DTGVSQNPRHKITKRGQNVTFRCDPISEHNRLYWYRQTLGQGPEFLTYFQNEAQLEKSRLLSDRFSAERPKGSFSTLEIQRTEQGDSAMYLCASSAGLETQYFGPGTRLLVL.

The J gene is TRBJ2-7, the V gene TRBV6-5; 9 bases fit TRBD1. This CDR3 has 14 amino acids. CDR1 MNHEY and CDR2 SVGAGI come from the germline V gene. The ends lost 5 bases at V and 4 bases at J; junction bases unmatched: 6. Written as DNA, the CDR3 is TGTGCCAGCAGTAGATTAGACAGGGGGTACGAGCAGTACTTC. Residues: CASSRLDRGYEQYF.

This sequence joins TRBV4-3 and TRBJ1-5; TRBD1 is a possible D gene (6 bases). Trimming removed 4 bases at V and 5 bases at J, with 9 bases between. Germline V gives CDR1 LGHNA, CDR2 YSLEER. The CDR3 spans 13 residues. As DNA, the CDR3 is TGCGCCAGCAGCCCGCAGGGGCATCAGCCCCAGCATTTT. This encodes CASSPQGHQPQHF.

This sequence joins TRBV7-8 and TRBJ1-2; D might be TRBD1 (6 bases). CDR3 length: 14 amino acids. The V and J ends lost 6 bases and 3 bases respectively, with 14 bases between them. Germline V gene sequence: CDR1 SGHVS, CDR2 FQNEAQ. The CDR3: CASSFRRGDYGYTF. DNA of the CDR3: TGTGCCAGCAGTTTCCGCAGGGGAGACTATGGCTACACCTTC.

The chain joins TRBV7-2 to TRBJ1-2; TRBD1 matches 9 bases. CDR1 SGHTA and CDR2 FQGNSA come from the germline V gene. The trim removed 5 bases at V and 8 bases at J, leaving 12 bases unmatched. This CDR3 has 15 residues. CDR3 protein: CASSVGTGTVGGYTF. The DNA for the CDR3 is TGTGCCAGCAGCGTCGGGACAGGGACCGTAGGGGGCTACACCTTC.

The CDR3 DNA reads TGTGCCAGCAGCCAAGAGGTCTTGACAGGGGGCCAACAGTACTTC. This sequence encodes CASSQEVLTGGQQYF. V and J are TRBV4-2 and TRBJ2-7; TRBD1 matches at 10 bases. V shed 0 bases, J shed 10 bases, and the junction held 9 bases outside the gene matches. Germline V lookup: CDR1 LGHNA, CDR2 YNFKEQ. The CDR3 has 15 residues.

J is TRBJ2-7 and V is TRBV7-9; 8 bases match TRBD1. V lost 5 bases, J lost 4 bases, and 10 bases stayed unmatched. The CDR3 totals 15 residues. The germline gives CDR1 SEHNR, CDR2 FQNEAQ (reference sequence). This CDR3 is CASSQPGQGGYEQYF. CDR3 bases: TGTGCCAGCAGCCAACCCGGACAGGGAGGTTACGAGCAGTACTTC.

The chain carries TRBV6-5 and TRBJ1-1, with D tentatively TRBD1 (6 bases). V lost 1 base, J lost 0 bases, and 12 bases lay in between. This CDR3 is built from 16 residues. The germline gives CDR1 MNHEY, CDR2 SVGAGI. The CDR3 here is CASSYWGGLMNTEAFF. The CDR3 DNA reads TGTGCCAGCAGTTACTGGGGGGGCCTCATGAACACTGAAGCTTTCTTT.

The genes are TRBV29-1 and TRBJ2-2, with 8 positions matching TRBD1. The CDR3 is made up of 15 amino acids. V lost 4 bases, J lost 0 bases, and 4 bases stayed unmatched. Germline V lookup: CDR1 SQVTM, CDR2 ANQGSEA. The chain's CDR3 is CSVGLDRANTGELFF. CDR3 sequence (DNA): TGCAGCGTTGGGTTGGACAGGGCGAACACCGGGGAGCTGTTTTTT.

This clone was detected a few times. The V and J genes are TRBV12-5 and TRBJ1-5; 9 bases align to TRBD1. The CDR3 is made up of 17 amino acids. Germline values: CDR1 LGHNT, CDR2 FRNRAP. With 0 bases clipped from V and 6 bases from J, the junction kept 9 bases outside the gene matches. This CDR3 reads CASGLVMGGQGGQPQHF. Written as DNA, the CDR3 is TGTGCTAGTGGTTTGGTAATGGGGGGACAGGGTGGTCAGCCCCAGCATTTT.

This chain links TRBV9 with TRBJ2-1; D is perhaps TRBD2 (5 bases). CDR3 length: 16 amino acids. V lost 0 bases and J lost 3, with 13 bases in between. The germline V gene encodes CDR1 SGDLS and CDR2 YYNGEE. CDR3 nucleotides: TGTGCCAGCAGCGTAGGGGAGCCTCCTCTCTACAATGAGCAGTTCTTC. Translating it yields CASSVGEPPLYNEQFF.

Concerning this clone itself: The same CDR3 arises from other DNA sequences in this sample as well. The chain couples TRBV2 to TRBJ1-1, with TRBD1 matching 8 bases. The CDR3 sequence is 13 residues long. Looked up from germline, CDR1 is SNHLY and CDR2 is FYNNEI. Unmatched junction bases numbered 2, after V lost 4 bases and J lost 4 bases. CDR3 region: CASSADRGTEAFF. The DNA of the CDR3 is TGTGCCAGCAGTGCCGACAGGGGCACTGAAGCTTTCTTT.

The chain combines TRBV18 with TRBJ1-4, with D tentatively TRBD1 (5 bases). Germline CDR1 and CDR2: KGHSH and LQKENI. The length of the CDR3 is 15 residues. V was trimmed by 0 bases and J by 7 bases, leaving 12 bases between them. The CDR3 loop reads CASSPPRDFGEKLFF. The CDR3 DNA is TGTGCCAGCTCACCACCAAGGGACTTCGGTGAAAAACTGTTTTTT.